Given below is one T cell receptor beta chain in context. CDR3 length equals 17 residues. Germline V gene lookup returns CDR1 SGHAT and CDR2 FQNNGV. J lost 4 bases, V lost 4 bases, and 7 bases had no gene match. The sample originates from a study of blood T cell repertoires in COVID-19. The repertoire was sequenced with immunoSEQ multiplex PCR; TCRdb's copy has only in-frame clones and lacks some. The sample records 85,000 to 100,000 clones, 79% being singletons. The sequence was obtained from a woman at least 80 years old with active or convalescent COVID-19. Material: peripheral blood. The chain is built from TRBV11-2 and TRBJ2-2, with 12 bases lining up with TRBD2. Here the CDR3 reads CASSSTSGSSSTGELFF. The DNA of the CDR3 is TGTGCCAGCAGCTCGACTAGCGGGAGTTCAAGCACCGGGGAGCTGTTTTTT.